Listed below are T cell receptor beta chains from one sample, sequenced in a study of T-cell memory formation after mild COVID-19. TCRdb reprocessed the 5' RACE reads with MiXCR, giving one entry per CDR3 protein. The sample records about 290,000 distinct CDR3 sequences, 15% being singletons. Sequencing was performed on PBMCs or a T cell subset sorted from them (not recorded which). These receptors all come from a man between 18 and 35 years old who had mild COVID-19 (a few samples of this study predate the infection). Cell type and time point are not known. The CDR3 runs from the conserved cysteine through the conserved F or W. The order of the fields is clone size, J gene, D gene, V gene, CDR3 DNA, CDR3 protein. D genes are given only for firm matches. Clone size is given for some rows only: seen once, a few or many times, or a class if the clone is expanded.

clone_size: -
j_call: TRBJ1-1
d_call: -
v_call: TRBV20-1
cdr3_nt: TGCAGTGCTAGAGGGACGGGGAACACTGAAGCTTTCTTT
cdr3_aa: CSARGTGNTEAFF

clone_size: many
j_call: TRBJ1-2
d_call: TRBD1
v_call: TRBV4-3
cdr3_nt: TGCGCCAGCAGCCAAGATAGGGGGCATGGCTACACCTTC
cdr3_aa: CASSQDRGHGYTF

clone_size: -
j_call: TRBJ1-2
d_call: TRBD1
v_call: TRBV5-1
cdr3_nt: TGCGCCAGCAGCTTGGGGGGGACAGCAAGTAACTATGGCTACACCTTC
cdr3_aa: CASSLGGTASNYGYTF

clone_size: -
j_call: TRBJ2-7
d_call: -
v_call: TRBV5-6
cdr3_nt: TGTGCCAGCACCTCGAGGGGCGGCTACGAGCAGTACTTC
cdr3_aa: CASTSRGGYEQYF

clone_size: few
j_call: TRBJ2-7
d_call: -
v_call: TRBV7-9
cdr3_nt: TGTGCCAGCAGCTCCCCAGGGTCGGCCTACGAGCAGTACTTC
cdr3_aa: CASSSPGSAYEQYF

clone_size: many
j_call: TRBJ2-2
d_call: TRBD1
v_call: TRBV5-1
cdr3_nt: TGCGCCAGCAGTTCGGACAGGGGGTACACCGGGGAGCTGTTTTTT
cdr3_aa: CASSSDRGYTGELFF

clone_size: few
j_call: TRBJ2-1
d_call: -
v_call: TRBV5-1
cdr3_nt: TGCGCCAGCAGCTTCTATTACCAGATGGGGTTCTACAATGAGCAGTTCTTC
cdr3_aa: CASSFYYQMGFYNEQFF

clone_size: -
j_call: TRBJ2-1
d_call: TRBD1
v_call: TRBV24-1
cdr3_nt: TGTGCCACCAGTGACAACGGACAGGGGACCTACAATGAGCAGTTCTTC
cdr3_aa: CATSDNGQGTYNEQFF

clone_size: few
j_call: TRBJ1-3
d_call: -
v_call: TRBV20-1
cdr3_nt: TGCAGTGCTCCCCCCAGGTTAGGAAACACCATATATTTT
cdr3_aa: CSAPPRLGNTIYF

clone_size: few
j_call: TRBJ1-5
d_call: -
v_call: TRBV27
cdr3_nt: TGTGCCAGCAGTCTCGAACGGTTCAATCAGCCCCAGCATTTT
cdr3_aa: CASSLERFNQPQHF

clone_size: -
j_call: TRBJ1-4
d_call: TRBD1
v_call: TRBV5-1
cdr3_nt: TGCGCCAGCAGCTTGGCGCGGCAGGGGGGTGAAAAACTGTTTTTT
cdr3_aa: CASSLARQGGEKLFF

clone_size: few
j_call: TRBJ2-3
d_call: TRBD2
v_call: TRBV7-9
cdr3_nt: TGTGCCAGCAGCTTTCGCCGGACTAGCGGCACAGATACGCAGTATTTT
cdr3_aa: CASSFRRTSGTDTQYF

clone_size: -
j_call: TRBJ2-2
d_call: TRBD2
v_call: TRBV4-3
cdr3_nt: TGCGCCAGCAGCCTAATGGCGCGGGGGGCTGACACCGGGGAGCTGTTTTTT
cdr3_aa: CASSLMARGADTGELFF

clone_size: many
j_call: TRBJ2-3
d_call: TRBD2
v_call: TRBV5-1
cdr3_nt: TGCGCCAGCAGCACAAGCGGGGTTGGCACAGATACGCAGTATTTT
cdr3_aa: CASSTSGVGTDTQYF

clone_size: few
j_call: TRBJ2-3
d_call: -
v_call: TRBV7-2
cdr3_nt: TGTGCCAGCAGGTCTCGGCGGGACAGTTTAACGGATACGCAGTATTTT
cdr3_aa: CASRSRRDSLTDTQYF

clone_size: few
j_call: TRBJ2-2
d_call: TRBD1
v_call: TRBV29-1
cdr3_nt: TGCAGCGGCAGGGGGTGGAACACCGGGGAGCTGTTTTTT
cdr3_aa: CSGRGWNTGELFF

clone_size: few
j_call: TRBJ2-2
d_call: TRBD1
v_call: TRBV27
cdr3_nt: TGTGCCAGCAGGGACAGGGGGGTCGGGGAGCTGTTTTTT
cdr3_aa: CASRDRGVGELFF

clone_size: -
j_call: TRBJ1-2
d_call: -
v_call: TRBV5-1
cdr3_nt: TGCGCCAGCAGCTTGAAATTGGATAGTGGCTACACCTTC
cdr3_aa: CASSLKLDSGYTF

clone_size: few
j_call: TRBJ1-4
d_call: -
v_call: TRBV4-2
cdr3_nt: TGTGCCAGCAGCCCGAATACGGGGGGAACTAATGAAAAACTGTTTTTT
cdr3_aa: CASSPNTGGTNEKLFF

clone_size: -
j_call: TRBJ2-6
d_call: -
v_call: TRBV6-5
cdr3_nt: TGTGCCAGCAGTTACTTTAACTCTGGGGCCAACGTCCTGACTTTC
cdr3_aa: CASSYFNSGANVLTF

clone_size: -
j_call: TRBJ2-3
d_call: TRBD1
v_call: TRBV11-2
cdr3_nt: TGTGCCAGCAGCTTCAGACAGGGGGAGGATACGCAGTATTTT
cdr3_aa: CASSFRQGEDTQYF

clone_size: -
j_call: TRBJ2-1
d_call: -
v_call: TRBV12-3/TRBV12-4
cdr3_nt: TGTGCCAGCAGTCACTTGGGGGACTACAATGAGCAGTTCTTC
cdr3_aa: CASSHLGDYNEQFF

clone_size: few
j_call: TRBJ1-2
d_call: -
v_call: TRBV7-3
cdr3_nt: TGTGCCAGCAGTGAAGGGGGGAACCGCTACACCTTC
cdr3_aa: CASSEGGNRYTF

clone_size: -
j_call: TRBJ1-6
d_call: -
v_call: TRBV7-8
cdr3_nt: TGTGCCAGCACCCCTATTGAGTATTCACCCCTCCACTTT
cdr3_aa: CASTPIEYSPLHF

clone_size: -
j_call: TRBJ1-2
d_call: -
v_call: TRBV4-1
cdr3_nt: TGCGCCAGCAGCCAACCCGTACAGGGATTCTATGGCTACACCTTC
cdr3_aa: CASSQPVQGFYGYTF

clone_size: many
j_call: TRBJ2-3
d_call: TRBD1
v_call: TRBV5-1
cdr3_nt: TGCGCCAGCAGCGTCGACAGGGGGACAGATACGCAGTATTTT
cdr3_aa: CASSVDRGTDTQYF

clone_size: -
j_call: TRBJ1-6
d_call: -
v_call: TRBV7-2
cdr3_nt: TGTGCCAGCAGCTTAGTGGGCAGGGGTACGAGACCCCTCCACTTT
cdr3_aa: CASSLVGRGTRPLHF

clone_size: few
j_call: TRBJ1-5
d_call: -
v_call: TRBV19
cdr3_nt: TGTGCCAGTAGTATACAGGCGATGGGCCAGCCCCAGCATTTT
cdr3_aa: CASSIQAMGQPQHF

clone_size: many
j_call: TRBJ2-5
d_call: -
v_call: TRBV20-1
cdr3_nt: TGCAGTGCTAGAGTCTCGGGAACAGCTCAAGAGACCCAGTACTTC
cdr3_aa: CSARVSGTAQETQYF

clone_size: -
j_call: TRBJ1-1
d_call: -
v_call: TRBV18
cdr3_nt: TGTGCCAGCTCACGGCGGGGGCCTGAAGCTTTCTTT
cdr3_aa: CASSRRGPEAFF

clone_size: few
j_call: TRBJ1-1
d_call: TRBD1
v_call: TRBV11-2
cdr3_nt: TGTGCCAGCAGCTTACAGGGGGACACTGAAGCTTTCTTT
cdr3_aa: CASSLQGDTEAFF

clone_size: many
j_call: TRBJ2-3
d_call: TRBD2
v_call: TRBV7-2
cdr3_nt: TGTGCCAGCAGCTTGGGACTAGCGGGGGGTAATACGCAGTATTTT
cdr3_aa: CASSLGLAGGNTQYF

clone_size: few
j_call: TRBJ1-5
d_call: -
v_call: TRBV7-2
cdr3_nt: TGTGCCAGCAGTCAGAGGGAATTGCAGCCCCAGCATTTT
cdr3_aa: CASSQRELQPQHF

clone_size: -
j_call: TRBJ1-1
d_call: -
v_call: TRBV10-1
cdr3_nt: TGCGCCAGCAGTACCTCGGGGACTGAAGCTTTCTTT
cdr3_aa: CASSTSGTEAFF

clone_size: -
j_call: TRBJ2-1
d_call: -
v_call: TRBV5-4
cdr3_nt: TGTGCCAGCAGCCCGCCGGCAGGGGTATCCTACAATGAGCAGTTCTTC
cdr3_aa: CASSPPAGVSYNEQFF

clone_size: -
j_call: TRBJ2-1
d_call: TRBD2
v_call: TRBV11-2
cdr3_nt: TGTGCCAGCAGCTTAATAGCGGGGGGGGCTCACAATGAGCAGTTCTTC
cdr3_aa: CASSLIAGGAHNEQFF

clone_size: -
j_call: TRBJ2-2
d_call: -
v_call: TRBV6-2/TRBV6-3
cdr3_nt: TGTGCCAGCAGTTGGGAAAGCACCGGGGAGCTGTTTTTT
cdr3_aa: CASSWESTGELFF

clone_size: -
j_call: TRBJ2-3
d_call: -
v_call: TRBV5-1
cdr3_nt: TGCGCCCCTCCGACGGGGACCCAGGGAGATACGCAGTATTTT
cdr3_aa: CAPPTGTQGDTQYF

clone_size: -
j_call: TRBJ1-2
d_call: TRBD1
v_call: TRBV12-5
cdr3_nt: TGTGCTAGTGGTTTGGAACAGGGGCTGAGTGGCTACACCTTC
cdr3_aa: CASGLEQGLSGYTF

clone_size: -
j_call: TRBJ2-4
d_call: TRBD2
v_call: TRBV7-2
cdr3_nt: TGTGCCAGCACCCCGACTAGCGGGGGGGGGCCCAACATTCAGTACTTC
cdr3_aa: CASTPTSGGGPNIQYF

clone_size: few
j_call: TRBJ2-1
d_call: -
v_call: TRBV9
cdr3_nt: TGTGCCAGCAGCGTAGCAGGCGGCCCCAGGGGTGAGCAGTTCTTC
cdr3_aa: CASSVAGGPRGEQFF